This note documents a single T cell receptor beta chain sequence. Its specificity is unknown. The entry originates in a study of T cells after posttransplantation cyclophosphamide. Regarding the study as a whole: Tissue-infiltrating T cells from skin or gut overlapped little with blood T cells.

This CDR3 has 12 residues. Deletions cut 5 bases from V and 6 bases from J, with 11 bases between. CDR1 is SEHNR, CDR2 FQNEAQ, per germline (reference sequence). The table came from immunoSEQ multiplex PCR; TCRdb's copy has only in-frame clones and leaves some out. The data hold approximately 21,000 clones, with roughly 98% observed a single time. Material: naive CD8+ T cells sorted from PBMCs. The TCR originated in a middle-aged man in good health, CMV-negative, and a related stem cell transplant donor. The chain recombines TRBV7-9 with TRBJ2-7; D uncertain. The CDR3 reads CASSPSSLEQYF. CDR3 coding DNA: TGTGCCAGCAGCCCTTCCTCCCTCGAGCAGTACTTC. The full variable domain, its missing parts supplied by reference TRBV7-9 and TRBJ2-7, is DTGVSQNPRHKITKRGQNVTFRCDPISEHNRLYWYRQTLGQGPEFLTYFQNEAQLEKSRLLSDRFSAERPKGSFSTLEIQRTEQGDSAMYLCASSPSSLEQYFGPGTRLTVT.